This T cell receptor beta chain was identified during a study of response to subunit inactivated influenza vaccine. Study outcomes and limitations: Authors suggested few new T cells are recruited by each seasonal influenza vaccination.

V shed 0 bases and J shed 8 bases, with 14 bases lying between them. This CDR3 contains 14 residues. Germline V CDR1 and CDR2: SGHRS, YFSETQ. TCRdb recomputed calls from the RT-PCR reads with MiXCR, one row per CDR3 protein. The table lists roughly 570,000 distinct CDR3 sequences, 14% of them singletons. About this clonotype: Its target is not known.

This receptor was identified in a man aged 45 to 65 who received an inactivated influenza vaccine. V and J are TRBV5-1 and TRBJ1-2; D gene ambiguous. The sequencing used PBMCs from blood, collected 11 to 12 days after vaccination. The CDR3 reads CASSLGDNLGGYTF. CDR3 coding DNA: TGCGCCAGCAGCTTGGGCGACAACCTTGGGGGCTACACCTTC.